A selection of T cell receptor beta chains follows, all from one sample in a study of blood T cells in healthy people across ages. TCRdb redid the calling of the 5' RACE reads with MiXCR, one entry per CDR3 protein. The data show over a million distinct CDR3 sequences, roughly 43% seen once. Sample: blood. The receptors come from a woman between 18 and 29 years old in good health. Both conserved end residues are part of each CDR3. Fields, in order: V gene, CDR3 protein.

v_gene: TRBV6-2/TRBV6-3
CDR3aa: CASNVRGGVSNTGELFF

v_gene: TRBV27
CDR3aa: CASSARLAVTDTQYF

v_gene: TRBV12-3/TRBV12-4
CDR3aa: CASSQQGLETQYF

v_gene: TRBV29-1
CDR3aa: CSVGQGAGETQYF

v_gene: TRBV10-3
CDR3aa: CAISATSDTQYF

v_gene: TRBV6-5
CDR3aa: CASSPRGLDYGYTF

v_gene: TRBV7-9
CDR3aa: CASSLTNTEAFF

v_gene: TRBV6-2/TRBV6-3
CDR3aa: CASSSGAGNEQYF

v_gene: TRBV6-5
CDR3aa: CASSSYGVLDTEAFF

v_gene: TRBV4-1
CDR3aa: CASSQVPVRTGNQPQHF

v_gene: TRBV7-7
CDR3aa: CASSPGTGVSHTQYF

v_gene: TRBV7-8
CDR3aa: CASSLVPHSGANVLTF

v_gene: TRBV20-1
CDR3aa: CSARGEAGGQPQHF

v_gene: TRBV11-2
CDR3aa: CASSLAGREGSDEQFF

v_gene: TRBV30
CDR3aa: CAWAKVDEAFF

v_gene: TRBV6-1
CDR3aa: CASSAAGGGGYTF

v_gene: TRBV4-3
CDR3aa: CASSQDLAGAGTDTQYF

v_gene: TRBV24-1
CDR3aa: CATSDPTGGGSYNEQYF

v_gene: TRBV5-1
CDR3aa: CASSLEGAGTQYF

v_gene: TRBV18
CDR3aa: CASSPETSGANNEQFF

v_gene: TRBV30
CDR3aa: CAWSRGRVRAGELFF

v_gene: TRBV7-2
CDR3aa: CASSSAKGTTNEKLFF

v_gene: TRBV7-9
CDR3aa: CASSPRLAGGLLDEQFF

v_gene: TRBV20-1
CDR3aa: CSAKGLAGGLYNEQFF

v_gene: TRBV4-3
CDR3aa: CASSQFSTGSGTNVLTF

v_gene: TRBV7-3
CDR3aa: CTSSPGLDRLDNEQFF

v_gene: TRBV28
CDR3aa: CASSLLREDGLADTQYF

v_gene: TRBV4-3
CDR3aa: CASSRIGGATDTQYF

v_gene: TRBV6-5
CDR3aa: CASSYSIAGGGEKLFF

v_gene: TRBV25-1
CDR3aa: CASSPPRTGTEEKLFF

v_gene: TRBV7-2
CDR3aa: CASSRQGGTYNEQFF

v_gene: TRBV5-1
CDR3aa: CASSSRIYLRGEESYNEQFF

v_gene: TRBV7-9
CDR3aa: CASSIQHNSYEQYF

v_gene: TRBV7-9
CDR3aa: CASSLGPVEAFF

v_gene: TRBV2
CDR3aa: CASRAPKGVYNEQFF

v_gene: TRBV4-1
CDR3aa: CASSQDTGLAGVQYF

v_gene: TRBV18
CDR3aa: CASSPYQDSNTEAFF

v_gene: TRBV4-2
CDR3aa: CASSPRTKNTDTQYF

v_gene: TRBV29-1
CDR3aa: CSVEVSPYERYF

v_gene: TRBV6-5
CDR3aa: CASSSGTGYNEQFF

v_gene: TRBV27
CDR3aa: CASSLSSEGQTQYF

v_gene: TRBV28
CDR3aa: CASSGGTPSYNEQFF

v_gene: TRBV7-9
CDR3aa: CAKDMEVYGYTF

v_gene: TRBV20-1
CDR3aa: CSARGGGHTGELFF

v_gene: TRBV9
CDR3aa: CASSAQPSTDTQYF